The T cell receptor (beta chain) under discussion was sequenced for a study of cytomegalovirus exposure and HLA in healthy donors. Study results and limitations: It was assumed in the presence/absence analyses that sequencing depth was roughly uniform across donors.

Comment on this clone: Its antigen is still unknown.

PCR employed 60 Vbeta and 13 Jbeta primers. The data were produced by immunoSEQ multiplex PCR, yet TCRdb's version contains in-frame clones alone and is incomplete. The profile shows under 170,000 clones, about four fifths of them singletons. The CDR3 extends over 13 amino acids. Germline V gene lookup returns CDR1 SGHRS and CDR2 YFSETQ. Trimming took off 1 base at V and 0 bases at J, with 4 bases between the two ends. The chain employs TRBV5-1 and TRBJ2-5; D is ambiguous. The receptor was derived from a man in his fifties or sixties in good health and CMV-seropositive. Material: PBMCs. The CDR3 protein is CASSLQNQETQYF. The CDR3 nucleotides read TGCGCCAGCAGCTTGCAGAACCAAGAGACCCAGTACTTC.